Each of the 23 T cell receptor beta chains below was sequenced from the same sample in a study of cytomegalovirus exposure and HLA in healthy donors (dated by TCRdb to 2017 to 2019). The receptor library was made with the immunoSEQ multiplex PCR assay. A mixture of 60 forward primers for TCR Vbeta segments and 13 reverse primers for TCR Jbeta segments was used in the multiplex PCR. As stored in TCRdb, this immuneACCESS dataset retains in-frame rearrangements with V and J assigned. A fraction of the clones does not appear; measured against another copy, unresolved V genes explain less than half of the discrepancy, and the remainder lacks a known reason. For this sample there are roughly 160,000 clones; about 80% appear just once. Approximately 1.2% of the sample belongs to the ten largest clones. The sample consisted of PBMCs. These receptors were taken from a man aged 25-40 years in good health and CMV-seronegative.

This clone was counted only a few times. For the CDR3, the DNA is TGTGCCAGCTCACCACGACAGGACAACTACGAGCAGTACTTC. It specifies CASSPRQDNYEQYF. The chain combines TRBV18 with TRBJ2-7, with D possibly TRBD1 on 6 matching bases. The CDR3 contains 14 residues. Germline CDR1 is KGHSH and CDR2 is LQKENI. The V gene lost 1 base and the J gene lost 3 bases, with 10 bases spanning the gap.

This chain joins TRBV5-1 and TRBJ2-5; no clear D gene. The CDR3 is 14 residues long. Germline V gene data show CDR1 as SGHRS and CDR2 as YFSETQ. V was cut by 0 bases and J by 5 bases, with 11 bases left in between. The CDR3 nucleotides are TGCGCCAGCAGCTTGGGCCTTTTGAGGGAGACCCAGTACTTC. Its protein is CASSLGLLRETQYF.

CDR3: CASRQGNYGYTF. CDR3 sequence (DNA): TGTGCCAGCAGACAGGGAAACTATGGCTACACCTTC. The chain carries TRBV6-5 and TRBJ1-2; D may be TRBD1 (6 bases). V shed 6 bases and J shed 2 bases, with 7 bases lying between them. Germline values: CDR1 MNHEY, CDR2 SVGAGI. The CDR3 length is 12 residues.

A single count supports this clone. The gene calls are TRBV30 and TRBJ2-2, with TRBD2 matching over 12 bases. The CDR3 has 15 residues. V lost 4 bases and J lost 7; bases outside the gene matches: 7. Germline loops: CDR1 GTSNPN, CDR2 SVGIG (reference sequence). The CDR3 region has the DNA TGTGCCTGGACTAGCGGGAGGGGTCGTGTCGGGGAGCTGTTTTTT. This codes for CAWTSGRGRVGELFF. Together with reference TRBV30 and TRBJ2-2, the CDR3 gives the full variable domain: SQTIHQWPATLVQPVGSPLSLECTVEGTSNPNLYWYRQAAGRGLQLLFYSVGIGQISSEVPQNLSASRPQDRQFILSSKKLLLSDSGFYLCAWTSGRGRVGELFFGEGSRLTVL.

J is TRBJ2-2 and V is TRBV7-2; possibly TRBD2 for D (5 bases). CDR3 length equals 14 residues. Trimming removed 4 bases from V and 1 base from J, with 7 bases in between. CDR1 is SGHTA and CDR2 is FQGNSA in the germline V gene. CDR3 loop: CASSSDWNTGELFF. The CDR3 bases are TGTGCCAGCAGCTCGGACTGGAACACCGGGGAGCTGTTTTTT.

This chain uses TRBV28 with TRBJ2-5; D not resolved. Germline CDR1 MDHEN, CDR2 SYDVKM. The CDR3 covers 12 residues. V was shortened by 3 bases and J by 4 bases, with 6 bases between the two germline ends. The DNA of the CDR3 is TGTGCCAGCAGTTTGACGGGAGAGACCCAGTACTTC. This encodes CASSLTGETQYF.

The genes are TRBV15 and TRBJ2-1; 13 bases are shared with TRBD2. The CDR3 is 15 amino acids. Trimming took 5 bases from V and 6 from J; bases not matched to a gene: 4. CDR1 and CDR2 from the germline V gene are LNHNV and YYDKDF (reference sequence). The CDR3 DNA reads TGTGCCACCAGCGCCGGGACTAGCGGGGTCAATGAGCAGTTCTTC. It translates to CATSAGTSGVNEQFF.

This chain uses TRBV30 with TRBJ1-6; 7 bases line up with TRBD1. The germline V gene encodes CDR1 GTSNPN and CDR2 SVGIG (reference sequence). The CDR3 is made up of 16 amino acids. J gave up 9 bases and V 3 bases, and 14 bases lay outside the gene matches. CDR3 amino acids: CAWRETTGTFLSPLHF. The CDR3 DNA reads TGTGCCTGGAGGGAAACGACAGGGACCTTCCTTTCACCCCTCCACTTT.

The J gene is TRBJ2-5, the V gene TRBV7-9, with TRBD1 identical over 7 bases. The ends lost 5 bases at V and 7 bases at J; junction bases unmatched: 16. The CDR3 extends over 16 amino acids. In germline, CDR1 is SEHNR, CDR2 FQNEAQ (reference sequence). CDR3 DNA: TGTGCCAGCAGCGAAGAGACAGGGTCCCTCCGGGCGACCCAGTACTTC. It translates to CASSEETGSLRATQYF. The full variable domain, rest sourced from reference TRBV7-9 and TRBJ2-5, is DTGVSQNPRHKITKRGQNVTFRCDPISEHNRLYWYRQTLGQGPEFLTYFQNEAQLEKSRLLSDRFSAERPKGSFSTLEIQRTEQGDSAMYLCASSEETGSLRATQYFGPGTRLLVL.

The chain links TRBV10-3 to TRBJ2-5, with 8 bases identical to TRBD2. V shed 4 bases and J 0 bases; nucleotides not matched to a gene: 4. Germline V gene sequence: CDR1 ENHRY, CDR2 SYGVKD. The CDR3 runs to 15 residues. CDR3 sequence: CAISALADYQETQYF. CDR3 sequence (DNA): TGTGCCATCAGTGCACTAGCGGACTACCAAGAGACCCAGTACTTC.

This chain uses TRBV6-5 with TRBJ1-4, with D possibly matching TRBD1 (5 bases). Trimming took off 0 bases at V and 8 bases at J, with 10 bases between the two ends. Germline lookup yields CDR1 MNHEY and CDR2 SVGAGI. The CDR3 runs to 14 residues. The CDR3 loop reads CASSYSGRTEKLFF. Here the CDR3 DNA reads TGTGCCAGCAGTTACTCGGGGCGGACGGAAAAACTGTTTTTT.

The chain recombines TRBV28 with TRBJ2-4; 8 positions match TRBD1. V gave up 5 bases and J gave up 4 bases; unmatched junction bases: 4. Germline assignment: CDR1 MDHEN and CDR2 SYDVKM. This CDR3 contains 14 residues. The CDR3 region has the DNA TGTGCCAGCAGTCCCGGGGACAGGAAAAACATTCAGTACTTC. It translates to CASSPGDRKNIQYF.

The chain carries TRBV10-1 and TRBJ2-5, with a tentative D call TRBD1 (6 bases). The CDR3 is 14 residues long. The germline gives CDR1 WNHNN, CDR2 SYGVQD (reference sequence). Trimming shortened V by 3 bases and J by 4 bases, and 12 bases separated the two germline ends. The CDR3 DNA is TGCGCCAGCAGTGAAAACAGGGCTGGAGAGACCCAGTACTTC. Its protein product is CASSENRAGETQYF.

The V and J genes are TRBV7-3 and TRBJ2-1; maybe TRBD1 (6 bases). There are 13 residues in the CDR3. Germline CDR1 is SGHTA and CDR2 is FQGTGA. V lost 4 bases and J 7 bases, leaving 11 bases between the germline ends. The CDR3 sequence: CASSSRDKNEQFF. The CDR3 coding sequence is TGTGCCAGCAGCTCACGGGACAAAAATGAGCAGTTCTTC.

In this sample, this clone turned up once. The chain combines TRBV19 with TRBJ2-1; possibly TRBD1 for D (6 bases). Germline loops: CDR1 LNHDA, CDR2 SQIVND (reference sequence). V shed 7 bases and J shed 2 bases, with 15 bases lying between them. This CDR3 is built from 15 residues. The CDR3 sequence: CASISDRNPYNEQFF. The CDR3, as DNA: TGTGCCAGTATCTCGGACAGAAATCCCTACAATGAGCAGTTCTTC.

The rearrangement uses TRBV30 and TRBJ2-3; 7 nucleotides match TRBD2. Germline-derived CDR1 and CDR2 are GTSNPN and SVGIG (reference sequence). J was trimmed by 3 bases and V by 3 bases; bases with no gene match: 6. This CDR3 is built from 14 residues. Here the CDR3 reads CAWSGLAETDTQYF. CDR3 DNA sequence: TGTGCCTGGAGCGGCCTAGCGGAAACAGATACGCAGTATTTT. Full variable domain (rest looked up from reference TRBV30 and TRBJ2-3): SQTIHQWPATLVQPVGSPLSLECTVEGTSNPNLYWYRQAAGRGLQLLFYSVGIGQISSEVPQNLSASRPQDRQFILSSKKLLLSDSGFYLCAWSGLAETDTQYFGPGTRLTVL.

The chain combines TRBV6-5 with TRBJ2-7; 13 nucleotides align to TRBD2. CDR3 length: 16 amino acids. With 2 bases clipped from V and 4 bases from J, the junction kept 5 bases outside the gene matches. The germline V gene has CDR1 MNHEY and CDR2 SVGAGI. CDR3 DNA: TGTGCCAGCAGTTACCCTGGACTAGCGGGAGCTTACGAGCAGTACTTC. Translating it yields CASSYPGLAGAYEQYF.

V is TRBV7-2 and J is TRBJ2-1, with a tentative D call TRBD2 (5 bases). Germline V lookup: CDR1 SGHTA, CDR2 FQGNSA. The CDR3 totals 16 residues. Between the trimmed V and J ends, which lost 2 bases and 0 bases, there was a span of 11 bases. The CDR3 sequence: CASSLYVGVSYNEQFF. In DNA, the CDR3 is TGTGCCAGCAGCTTATATGTCGGGGTCTCCTACAATGAGCAGTTCTTC.

The chain combines TRBV18 with TRBJ2-7; D gene unclear. Germline V gene sequence: CDR1 KGHSH, CDR2 LQKENI. The CDR3 has 15 amino acids. Trimming removed 2 bases from V and 3 bases from J, with 14 bases in between. CDR3 amino acids: CASSPYAQNLYEQYF. The CDR3 DNA reads as TGTGCCAGCTCACCATATGCACAGAACCTCTACGAGCAGTACTTC.

In its sample, this clone was seen a few times. CDR3 nucleotide sequence: TGTGCCAGCAACCCCCGTGGGTCGGGAAACACTGAAGCTTTCTTT. Protein sequence: CASNPRGSGNTEAFF. The chain joins TRBV19 to TRBJ1-1, with D unresolved. The CDR3 runs to 15 residues. In germline, CDR1 is LNHDA, CDR2 SQIVND (reference sequence). Trimming cost V 9 bases and J 2 bases, with 19 bases left between them.

The V call is TRBV18, the J call TRBJ1-1, with 8 bases lining up with TRBD1. Losses at the gene ends were 3 bases for V and 1 base for J; bases not matched to a gene: 4. There are 15 residues in the CDR3. CDR1 and CDR2 from the germline V gene are KGHSH and LQKENI. The CDR3 DNA reads as TGTGCCAGCTCACCTCCAGGACAGGGGAACACTGAAGCTTTCTTT. Translation: CASSPPGQGNTEAFF.

This sequence joins TRBV9 and TRBJ2-2; weak D call: TRBD1 (6 bases). Trimming pared 0 bases from V and 3 bases from J, leaving 9 bases between. CDR1 SGDLS and CDR2 YYNGEE come from the germline V gene. This CDR3 has 15 residues. As DNA, the CDR3 is TGTGCCAGCAGCGTAGGGACAGCGGACACCGGGGAGCTGTTTTTT. Encoded protein: CASSVGTADTGELFF.

This clone showed up just a few times. Here the CDR3 DNA reads TGCGCCAGCAGCAGGGGACTGAACACCGGGGAGCTGTTTTTT. Translation: CASSRGLNTGELFF. The chain recombines TRBV4-3 with TRBJ2-2, with D tentatively TRBD2 (6 bases). V was clipped by 5 bases and J by 1 base, with 8 bases between them. The CDR3 is made up of 14 amino acids. Germline V CDR1 and CDR2: LGHNA, YSLEER.